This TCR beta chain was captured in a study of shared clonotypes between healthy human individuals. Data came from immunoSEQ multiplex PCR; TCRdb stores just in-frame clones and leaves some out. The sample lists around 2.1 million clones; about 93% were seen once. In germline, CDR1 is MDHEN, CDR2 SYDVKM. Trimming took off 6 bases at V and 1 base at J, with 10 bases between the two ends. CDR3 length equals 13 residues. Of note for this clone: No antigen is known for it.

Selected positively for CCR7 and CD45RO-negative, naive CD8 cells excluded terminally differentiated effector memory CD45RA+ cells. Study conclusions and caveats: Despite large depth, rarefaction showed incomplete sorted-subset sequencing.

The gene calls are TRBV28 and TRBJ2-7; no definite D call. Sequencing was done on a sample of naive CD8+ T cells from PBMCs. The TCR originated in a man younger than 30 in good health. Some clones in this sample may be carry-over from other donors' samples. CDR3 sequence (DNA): TGTGCCAGCAGAGGTAGGTCTTCCTACGAGCAGTACTTC. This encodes CASRGRSSYEQYF.